The 11 T cell receptor beta chains in this list originate from one sample, sequenced in a study of T and B cells in COVID-19 patients. From blood, about 240-550 ng of genomic DNA served as TRB template. Multiplex PCR with BIOMED2 TRB-A/B primer pools amplified TRB rearrangements. TCRdb processed the multiplex PCR reads anew with MiXCR; each CDR3 protein has one entry. Here the sample spans around 1,400 distinct CDR3 sequences, around 25% being singletons. Specimen: blood. These receptors came from a human donor with active COVID-19.

The chain is built from TRBV11-1 and TRBJ2-1, with TRBD2 matching 11 bases. V was clipped by 5 bases and J by 5 bases; unmatched bases: 8. Germline V gene data show CDR1 as SGHAT and CDR2 as FQDESV (reference sequence). There are 16 residues in the CDR3. CDR3 loop: CASSQGIAGGHNEQFF. The CDR3, as DNA: TGTGCCAGCAGCCAAGGCATAGCGGGAGGGCACAATGAGCAGTTCTTC. The full variable domain, in which reference TRBV11-1 and TRBJ2-1 provide the parts outside the CDR3, is EAEVAQSPRYKITEKSQAVAFWCDPISGHATLYWYRQILGQGPELLVQFQDESVVDDSQLPKDRFSAERLKGVDSTLKIQPAELGDSAMYLCASSQGIAGGHNEQFFGPGTRLTVL.

Relative to its sample, this clonotype is medium-sized. The chain is built from TRBV30 and TRBJ1-5, with TRBD1 as a possible D gene (5 bases). Germline lookup yields CDR1 GTSNPN and CDR2 SVGIG (reference sequence). Trimming removed 2 bases at V and 7 bases at J, with 12 bases between. The CDR3 runs 13 residues. The CDR3 loop reads CAWSKGQQQPQHF. For the CDR3, the DNA is TGTGCCTGGAGTAAGGGGCAGCAACAGCCCCAGCATTTT. The full variable domain, rest sourced from reference TRBV30 and TRBJ1-5, is SQTIHQWPATLVQPVGSPLSLECTVEGTSNPNLYWYRQAAGRGLQLLFYSVGIGQISSEVPQNLSASRPQDRQFILSSKKLLLSDSGFYLCAWSKGQQQPQHFGDGTRLSIL.

The chain is built from TRBV11-2 and TRBJ1-1; 11 nucleotides match TRBD1. The V and J ends lost 2 bases and 5 bases, in that order; junction bases with no gene match: 16. Germline values: CDR1 SGHAT, CDR2 FQNNGV. The CDR3 is 19 amino acids. CDR3 in DNA: TGTGCCAGCAGCTTACGAATGGGGACAGGGGGTCTAAGAGGGACTGAAGCTTTCTTT. Amino acid sequence: CASSLRMGTGGLRGTEAFF.

This clonotype came up a few times. The chain recombines TRBV11-2 with TRBJ1-3; D ambiguous. The germline gives CDR1 SGHAT, CDR2 FQNNGV. V was clipped by 5 bases and J by 0 bases, with 8 bases between them. This CDR3 has 14 amino acids. In DNA form, the CDR3 reads TGTGCCAGCAGCATCCTAAGCTCTGGAAACACCATATATTTT. This translates into CASSILSSGNTIYF.

The V gene is TRBV7-9, the J gene TRBJ2-3; 10 bases agree with TRBD1. With V trimmed by 7 bases and J by 6 bases, 10 bases remained unmatched. The CDR3 sequence is 15 residues long. Germline CDR1 SEHNR, CDR2 FQNEAQ (reference sequence). CDR3 loop: CASTPAGQGYDTQYF. CDR3 sequence (DNA): TGTGCCAGCACACCGGCGGGACAGGGGTATGATACGCAGTATTTT.

By proportion, this clonotype is medium-sized. The gene calls are TRBV18 and TRBJ2-3; TRBD2 is a possible D gene (7 bases). V shed 0 bases and J shed 2 bases, with 12 bases lying between them. CDR3 length equals 16 residues. Germline CDR1 and CDR2: KGHSH and LQKENI. As DNA, the CDR3 is TGTGCCAGCTCACCACCGGGAGGGGGACCCACAGATACGCAGTATTTT. Protein: CASSPPGGGPTDTQYF.

By its share, this clonotype is large. The chain links TRBV6-5 to TRBJ1-5; 12 bases map to TRBD1. Germline CDR1 reads MNHEY; CDR2 reads SVGAGI. This CDR3 has 14 residues. V trimming: 4 bases; J trimming: 7 bases; junction bases outside the gene matches: 2. CDR3 DNA: TGTGCCAGCAGTTCCGGGACAGGGGGCCAGCCCCAGCATTTT. Translated: CASSSGTGGQPQHF.

By proportion, this clonotype is medium-sized. The chain links TRBV19 to TRBJ1-1; D perhaps matches TRBD1 (6 bases). Trimming removed 5 bases from V and 3 bases from J, with 10 bases in between. This CDR3 has 13 residues. Per germline, CDR1 LNHDA and CDR2 SQIVND (reference sequence). The CDR3 loop reads CASSAYRDTEAFF. In DNA, the CDR3 is TGTGCCAGTAGTGCCTACAGGGACACTGAAGCTTTCTTT.

Within the sample, this clonotype is medium-sized. The rearrangement joins TRBV6-5 to TRBJ1-1; no clear D. Germline-derived CDR1 and CDR2 are MNHEY and SVGAGI. The V gene lost 0 bases and the J gene lost 4 bases, with 6 bases spanning the gap. This CDR3 spans 13 amino acids. The DNA for the CDR3 is TGTGCCAGCAGTTACTCGGAAGTCACTGAAGCTTTCTTT. Translation: CASSYSEVTEAFF.

The chain couples TRBV12-3 or TRBV12-4 to TRBJ2-3; 7 nucleotides line up with TRBD2. The CDR3 is 16 amino acids. V dropped 4 bases and J dropped 4; count of bases not matched to a gene: 11. CDR3 amino acids: CASSSQGGEAADTQYF. DNA for the CDR3: TGTGCCAGCAGTTCGCAGGGAGGGGAGGCTGCAGATACGCAGTATTTT.

The chain has TRBV13 and TRBJ2-7; TRBD1 agrees at 7 bases. Germline loops: CDR1 PRHDT, CDR2 FYEKMQ (reference sequence). V dropped 5 bases and J dropped 2; count of bases not matched to a gene: 9. CDR3 size: 15 residues. CDR3 region: CASSREGAEPYEQYF. The CDR3 DNA follows: TGTGCCAGCAGCCGAGAGGGGGCAGAACCCTACGAGCAGTACTTC.